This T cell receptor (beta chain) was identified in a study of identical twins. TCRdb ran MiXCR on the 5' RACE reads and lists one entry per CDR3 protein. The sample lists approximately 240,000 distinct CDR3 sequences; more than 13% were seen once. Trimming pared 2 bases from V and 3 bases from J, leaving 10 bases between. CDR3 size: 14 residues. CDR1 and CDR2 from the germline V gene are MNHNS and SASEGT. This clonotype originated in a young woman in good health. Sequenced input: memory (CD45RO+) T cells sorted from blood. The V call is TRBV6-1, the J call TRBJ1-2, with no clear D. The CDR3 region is CASSEPTAYYGYTF. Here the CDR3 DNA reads TGTGCCAGCAGTGAACCAACCGCCTACTATGGCTACACCTTC.